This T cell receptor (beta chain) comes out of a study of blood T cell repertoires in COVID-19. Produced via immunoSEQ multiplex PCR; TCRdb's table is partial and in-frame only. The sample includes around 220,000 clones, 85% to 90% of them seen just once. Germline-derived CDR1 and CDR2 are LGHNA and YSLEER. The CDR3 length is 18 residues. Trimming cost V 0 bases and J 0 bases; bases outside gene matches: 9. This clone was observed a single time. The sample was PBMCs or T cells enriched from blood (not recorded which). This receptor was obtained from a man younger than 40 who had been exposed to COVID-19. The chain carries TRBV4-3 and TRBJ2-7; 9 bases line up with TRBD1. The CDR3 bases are TGCGCCAGCAGCCAAGATCCCGGGACAGGGATCGACTCCTACGAGCAGTACTTC. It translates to CASSQDPGTGIDSYEQYF.